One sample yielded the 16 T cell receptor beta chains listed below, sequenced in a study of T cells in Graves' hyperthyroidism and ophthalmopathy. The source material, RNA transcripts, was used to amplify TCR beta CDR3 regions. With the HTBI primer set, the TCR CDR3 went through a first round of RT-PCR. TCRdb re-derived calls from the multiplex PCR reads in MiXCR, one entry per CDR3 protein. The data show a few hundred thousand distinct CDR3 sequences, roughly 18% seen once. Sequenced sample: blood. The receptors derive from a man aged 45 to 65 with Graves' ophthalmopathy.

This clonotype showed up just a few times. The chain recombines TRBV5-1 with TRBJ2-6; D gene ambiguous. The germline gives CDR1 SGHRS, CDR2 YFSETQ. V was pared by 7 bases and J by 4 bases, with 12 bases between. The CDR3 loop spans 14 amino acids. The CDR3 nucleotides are TGCGCCAGCCATTTGGGTTCCGGGGCCAACGTCCTGACTTTC. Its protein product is CASHLGSGANVLTF.

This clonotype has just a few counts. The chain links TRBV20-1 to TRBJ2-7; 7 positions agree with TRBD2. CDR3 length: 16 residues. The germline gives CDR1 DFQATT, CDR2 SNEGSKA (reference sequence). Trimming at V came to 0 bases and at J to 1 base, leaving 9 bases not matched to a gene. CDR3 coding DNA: TGCAGTGCTAGAGATCTAGGCGGGAGTAAATCCTACGAGCAGTACTTC. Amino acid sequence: CSARDLGGSKSYEQYF.

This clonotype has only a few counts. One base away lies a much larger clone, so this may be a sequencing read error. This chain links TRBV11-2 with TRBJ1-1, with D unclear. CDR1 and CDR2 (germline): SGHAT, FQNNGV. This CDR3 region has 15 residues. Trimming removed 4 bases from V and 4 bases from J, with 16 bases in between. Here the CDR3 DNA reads TGTGCCAGCAGCTCCAGTCGGGGAAGGTTCACTGAAGCTTTCTTT. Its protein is CASSSSRGRFTEAFF. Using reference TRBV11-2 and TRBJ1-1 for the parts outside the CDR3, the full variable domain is EAGVAQSPRYKIIEKRQSVAFWCNPISGHATLYWYQQILGQGPKLLIQFQNNGVVDDSQLPKDRFSAERLKGVDSTLKIQPAKLEDSAVYLCASSSSRGRFTEAFFGQGTRLTVV.

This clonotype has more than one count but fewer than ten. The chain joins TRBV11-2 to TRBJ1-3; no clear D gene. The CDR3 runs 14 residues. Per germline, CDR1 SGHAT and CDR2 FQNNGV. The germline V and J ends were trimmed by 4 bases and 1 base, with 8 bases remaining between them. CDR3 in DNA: TGTGCCAGCAGCTCCGGGCTTTCTGGAAACACCATATATTTT. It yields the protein CASSSGLSGNTIYF.

The CDR3 DNA reads TGTGCCACCAGCAGAGAAAACCGCCAAGAGACCCAGTACTTC. The encoded protein is CATSRENRQETQYF. The chain uses TRBV15 and TRBJ2-5; D remains unclear. Deletions cut 0 bases from V and 1 base from J, with 6 bases between. Germline CDR1 is LNHNV and CDR2 is YYDKDF (reference sequence). The CDR3 has 14 amino acids. The variable domain in full, with the rest retrieved from reference TRBV15 and TRBJ2-5, is DAMVIQNPRYQVTQFGKPVTLSCSQTLNHNVMYWYQQKSSQAPKLLFHYYDKDFNNEADTPDNFQSRRPNTSFCFLDIRSPGLGDTAMYLCATSRENRQETQYFGPGTRLLVL.

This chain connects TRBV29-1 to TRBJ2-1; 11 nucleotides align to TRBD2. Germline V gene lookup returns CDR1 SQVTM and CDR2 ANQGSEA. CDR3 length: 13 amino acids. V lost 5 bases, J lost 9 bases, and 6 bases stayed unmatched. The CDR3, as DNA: TGCAGCGTTCGACTAGCGGGAAATGGTGAGCAGTTCTTC. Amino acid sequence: CSVRLAGNGEQFF.

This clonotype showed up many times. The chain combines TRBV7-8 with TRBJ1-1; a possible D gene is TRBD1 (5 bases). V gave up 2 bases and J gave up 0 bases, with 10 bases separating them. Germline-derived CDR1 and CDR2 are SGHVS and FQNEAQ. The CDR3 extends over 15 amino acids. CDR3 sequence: CASSLRAGLNTEAFF. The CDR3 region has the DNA TGTGCCAGCAGCTTAAGGGCAGGGCTGAACACTGAAGCTTTCTTT.

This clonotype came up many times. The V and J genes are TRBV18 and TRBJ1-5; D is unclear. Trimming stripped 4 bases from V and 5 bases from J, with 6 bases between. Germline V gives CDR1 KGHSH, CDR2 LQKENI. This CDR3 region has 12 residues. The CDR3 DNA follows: TGTGCCAGCTCACTGTTAGATCAGCCCCAGCATTTT. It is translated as CASSLLDQPQHF. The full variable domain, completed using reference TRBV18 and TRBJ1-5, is NAGVMQNPRHLVRRRGQEARLRCSPMKGHSHVYWYRQLPEEGLKFMVYLQKENIIDESGMPKERFSAEFPKEGPSILRIQQVVRGDSAAYFCASSLLDQPQHFGDGTRLSIL.

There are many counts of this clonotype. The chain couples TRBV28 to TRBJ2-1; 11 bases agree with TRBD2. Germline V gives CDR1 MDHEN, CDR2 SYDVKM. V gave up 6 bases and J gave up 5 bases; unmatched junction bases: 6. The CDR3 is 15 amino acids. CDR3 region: CASRIGLAGHNEQFF. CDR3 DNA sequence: TGTGCCAGCAGAATCGGACTAGCGGGCCACAATGAGCAGTTCTTC. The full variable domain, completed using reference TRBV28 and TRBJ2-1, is DVKVTQSSRYLVKRTGEKVFLECVQDMDHENMFWYRQDPGLGLRLIYFSYDVKMKEKGDIPEGYSVSREKKERFSLILESASTNQTSMYLCASRIGLAGHNEQFFGPGTRLTVL.

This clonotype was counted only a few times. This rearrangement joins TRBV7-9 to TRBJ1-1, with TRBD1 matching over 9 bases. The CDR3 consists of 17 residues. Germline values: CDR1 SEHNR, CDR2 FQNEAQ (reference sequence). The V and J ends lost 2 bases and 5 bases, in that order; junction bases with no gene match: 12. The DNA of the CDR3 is TGTGCCAGCAGCTTAAGTCGGACAGGGGTAGCTCTAACTGAAGCTTTCTTT. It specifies CASSLSRTGVALTEAFF.

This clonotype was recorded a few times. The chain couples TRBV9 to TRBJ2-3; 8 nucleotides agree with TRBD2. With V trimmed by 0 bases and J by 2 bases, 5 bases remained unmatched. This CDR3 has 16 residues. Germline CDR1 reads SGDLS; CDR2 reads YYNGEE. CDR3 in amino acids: CASSVVGTSSTDTQYF. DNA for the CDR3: TGTGCCAGCAGCGTAGTGGGGACTAGTTCCACAGATACGCAGTATTTT.

In DNA, the CDR3 is TGTGCCAGCAGCAAACTAGCGGGAGTCTACAATGAGCAGTTCTTC. It yields the protein CASSKLAGVYNEQFF. The J gene is TRBJ2-1, the V gene TRBV7-9; 11 positions agree with TRBD2. The germline V gene has CDR1 SEHNR and CDR2 FQNEAQ (reference sequence). The CDR3 has 15 amino acids. J lost 3 bases, V lost 5 bases, and 3 bases had no gene match.

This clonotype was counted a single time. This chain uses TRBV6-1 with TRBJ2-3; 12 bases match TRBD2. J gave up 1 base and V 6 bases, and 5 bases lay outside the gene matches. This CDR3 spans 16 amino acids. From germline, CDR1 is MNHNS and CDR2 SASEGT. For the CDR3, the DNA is TGTGCCAGCAGCCTAGCGGGGGGGCTTGGCACAGATACGCAGTATTTT. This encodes CASSLAGGLGTDTQYF.

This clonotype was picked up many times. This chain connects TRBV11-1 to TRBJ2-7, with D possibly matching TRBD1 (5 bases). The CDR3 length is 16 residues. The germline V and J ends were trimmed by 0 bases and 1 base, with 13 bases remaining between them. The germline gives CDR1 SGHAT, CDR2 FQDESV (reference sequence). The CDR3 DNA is TGTGCCAGCAGCTTAGCTCCAGGGCCTGCTTCCTACGAGCAGTACTTC. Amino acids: CASSLAPGPASYEQYF.

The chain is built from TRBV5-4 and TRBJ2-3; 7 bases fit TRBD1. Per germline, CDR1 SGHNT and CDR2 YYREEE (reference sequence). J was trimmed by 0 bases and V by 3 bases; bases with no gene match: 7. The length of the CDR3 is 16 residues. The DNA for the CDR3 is TGTGCCAGCAGCTCCTACAGGGGAAGAAGCACAGATACGCAGTATTTT. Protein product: CASSSYRGRSTDTQYF.

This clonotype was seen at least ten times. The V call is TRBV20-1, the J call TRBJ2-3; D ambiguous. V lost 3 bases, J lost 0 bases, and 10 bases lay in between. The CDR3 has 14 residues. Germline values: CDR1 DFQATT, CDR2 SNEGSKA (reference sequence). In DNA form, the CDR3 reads TGCAGTGCTAGCTTGCCGCCTAGCACAGATACGCAGTATTTT. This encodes CSASLPPSTDTQYF.